This is a list of T cell receptor beta chains from one sample in a study of blood T cell repertoires in COVID-19. This table comes from immunoSEQ multiplex PCR, and its TCRdb copy is limited to in-frame clones, with some not included. The sample has tens of thousands of clones, about 81% seen once. Sequencing input: peripheral blood. These receptors originate from a human donor in a cohort sampled during active COVID-19. CDR3s include the opening cysteine and the closing phenylalanine or tryptophan. The D gene is left open where the match is weak.

J: TRBJ2-1; V: TRBV19; D: TRBD2; CDR3: CASRGTSRDEQFF
J: TRBJ2-2; V: TRBV1; D: NA; CDR3: CTSSHFTGTGGSGELFF
J: TRBJ1-2; V: TRBV5-1; D: TRBD1; CDR3: CASSLRTGYGYTF
J: TRBJ1-1; V: TRBV29-1; D: NA; CDR3: CSVEATGKAEAFF
J: TRBJ2-7; V: TRBV4-1; D: TRBD2; CDR3: CASSQEAEGLAPSYEQYF
J: TRBJ2-1; V: TRBV5-4; D: TRBD1; CDR3: CASSSWGTGIREQFF
J: TRBJ2-5; V: TRBV5-1; D: NA; CDR3: CASSGGLHHQETQYF
J: TRBJ1-1; V: TRBV5-1; D: TRBD1; CDR3: CASSSTGALNTEAFF
J: TRBJ2-2; V: TRBV5-1; D: NA; CDR3: CASSLGPNTGELFF
J: TRBJ1-5; V: TRBV6-6; D: NA; CDR3: CASSYSQGLGNQPQHF
J: TRBJ2-7; V: TRBV27; D: NA; CDR3: CASSFVAGHPSEQYF
J: TRBJ1-2; V: TRBV7-8; D: TRBD1; CDR3: CASSLGGQGVGYGYTF
J: TRBJ2-7; V: TRBV3-1/TRBV3-2; D: TRBD1; CDR3: CASSFSGTGIYEQYF
J: TRBJ2-3; V: TRBV20-1; D: TRBD1; CDR3: CSASHRDRSTDTQYF
J: TRBJ2-5; V: TRBV3-1/TRBV3-2; D: NA; CDR3: CASTPRLEQETQYF
J: TRBJ1-2; V: TRBV7-9; D: NA; CDR3: CASSFREGYGYTF
J: TRBJ1-4; V: TRBV7-2; D: TRBD1; CDR3: CASSLGGQGRLFF
J: TRBJ2-5; V: TRBV10-3; D: NA; CDR3: CAISDWAVTETQYF
J: TRBJ1-5; V: TRBV7-9; D: NA; CDR3: CASSFGGNQPQHF